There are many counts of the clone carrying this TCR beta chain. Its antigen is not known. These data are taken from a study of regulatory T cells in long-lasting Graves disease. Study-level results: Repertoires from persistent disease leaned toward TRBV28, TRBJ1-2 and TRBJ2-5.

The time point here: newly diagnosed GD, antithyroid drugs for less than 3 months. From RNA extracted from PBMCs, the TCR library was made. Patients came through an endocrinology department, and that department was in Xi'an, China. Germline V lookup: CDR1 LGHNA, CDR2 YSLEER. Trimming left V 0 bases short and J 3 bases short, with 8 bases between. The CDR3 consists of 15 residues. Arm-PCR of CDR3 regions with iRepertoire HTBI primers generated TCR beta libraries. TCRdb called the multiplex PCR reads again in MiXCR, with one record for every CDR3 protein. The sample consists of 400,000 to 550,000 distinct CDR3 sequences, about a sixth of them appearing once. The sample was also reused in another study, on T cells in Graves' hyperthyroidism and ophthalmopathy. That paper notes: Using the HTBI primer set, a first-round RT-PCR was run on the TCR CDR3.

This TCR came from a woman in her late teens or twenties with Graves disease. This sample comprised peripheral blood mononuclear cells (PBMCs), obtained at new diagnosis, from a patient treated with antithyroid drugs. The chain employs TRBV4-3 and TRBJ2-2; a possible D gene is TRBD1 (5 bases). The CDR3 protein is CASSQDMGHTGELFF. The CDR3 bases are TGCGCCAGCAGCCAAGATATGGGGCACACCGGGGAGCTGTTTTTT.